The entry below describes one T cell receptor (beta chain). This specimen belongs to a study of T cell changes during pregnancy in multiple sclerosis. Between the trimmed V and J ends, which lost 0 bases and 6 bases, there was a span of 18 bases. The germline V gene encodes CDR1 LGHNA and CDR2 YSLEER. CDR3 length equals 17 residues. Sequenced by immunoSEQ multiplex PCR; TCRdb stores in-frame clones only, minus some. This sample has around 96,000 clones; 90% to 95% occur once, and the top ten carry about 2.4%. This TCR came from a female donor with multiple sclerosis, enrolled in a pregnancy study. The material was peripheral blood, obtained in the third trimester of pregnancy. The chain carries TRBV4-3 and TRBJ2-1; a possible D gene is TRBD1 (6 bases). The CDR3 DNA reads TGCGCCAGCAGCCAAGACTCTTGGCAGGGGATAAGCAATGAGCAGTTCTTC. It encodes CASSQDSWQGISNEQFF.